Each of the 8 T cell receptor beta chains below was sequenced from the same sample in a study of vaccination and CD4 T cells after COVID-19. Their antigens are not known. Once obtained from cultured CD4+ T cells, the DNA was sequenced using the Oncomine TCR Beta short-read assay. TCRdb analysed the PCR reads with MiXCR anew, one entry per CDR3 protein. The table records about 20,000 distinct CDR3 sequences, approximately 29% of them present only once. The treatment denotes: approximately 10-day PBMC culture with coronavirus spike peptide pools or control peptides (ViraFEST assay). The specimen was cultured CD4+ T cells from blood. Every receptor here comes from a human donor with COVID-19.

In this sample, this clonotype turned up a few times. The rearrangement joins TRBV7-2 to TRBJ2-1, with D possibly TRBD2 on 7 matching bases. Germline CDR1 and CDR2: SGHTA and FQGNSA. This CDR3 is 14 amino acids long. Trimming took 0 bases from V and 7 from J, leaving 10 bases between them. The CDR3 spells CASSLAGGPNEQFF. In DNA form, the CDR3 reads TGTGCCAGCAGCTTAGCGGGGGGGCCGAATGAGCAGTTCTTC.

This chain links TRBV3-1 with TRBJ2-5; D might be TRBD1 (5 bases). CDR1 is LGHDT, CDR2 YNNKEL, per germline (reference sequence). V lost 1 base, J lost 3 bases, and 18 bases lay in between. The CDR3 sequence is 17 residues long. The CDR3 bases are TGTGCCAGCAGCCAAGTCCAGGGTGGGGCCCTTAAAGAGACCCAGTACTTC. Its protein product is CASSQVQGGALKETQYF.

The chain has TRBV9 and TRBJ1-1; no reliable D call. The CDR3 length is 14 residues. Deletions cut 0 bases from V and 7 bases from J, with 13 bases between. The germline CDR1 and CDR2 sequences are SGDLS and YYNGEE. In DNA form, the CDR3 reads TGTGCCAGCAGCGTAGTAAGGGAGGAAGGTGAAGCTTTCTTT. Protein product: CASSVVREEGEAFF.

The chain is built from TRBV12-3 or TRBV12-4 and TRBJ1-5, with 8 bases lining up with TRBD1. V gave up 5 bases and J gave up 5 bases; unmatched junction bases: 2. The CDR3 length is 13 residues. The CDR3 reads CASSPGQDQPQHF. For the CDR3, the DNA is TGTGCCAGCAGTCCGGGACAGGATCAGCCCCAGCATTTT.

The chain couples TRBV6-1 to TRBJ1-2; 8 positions match TRBD1. Germline values: CDR1 MNHNS, CDR2 SASEGT. V gave up 6 bases and J gave up 2 bases; unmatched junction bases: 8. This CDR3 is built from 15 residues. Here the CDR3 reads CASRKLNRGNYGYTF. As DNA, the CDR3 is TGTGCCAGCAGGAAGTTAAACAGGGGGAACTATGGCTACACCTTC.

The rearrangement links TRBV20-1 to TRBJ2-1; 12 nucleotides match TRBD2. This CDR3 has 18 residues. J lost 0 bases, V lost 2 bases, and 8 bases had no gene match. Per germline, CDR1 DFQATT and CDR2 SNEGSKA (reference sequence). The CDR3 coding sequence is TGCAGTGCTAGACAACTAGCGGGGGGTCCTTCCTCCTACAATGAGCAGTTCTTC. It codes for CSARQLAGGPSSYNEQFF.

CDR3 amino acids: CASRASGVFGELFF. For the CDR3, the DNA is TGTGCCAGTCGGGCTAGCGGGGTCTTCGGGGAGCTGTTTTTT. V usage is TRBV25-1 and J usage is TRBJ2-2; 9 nucleotides match TRBD2. The CDR3 consists of 14 residues. Germline CDR1 and CDR2: MGHDK and SYGVNS. Losses at the gene ends were 9 bases for V and 7 bases for J; bases not matched to a gene: 9.

This clonotype was seen more than once but under ten times. The V gene is TRBV29-1, the J gene TRBJ1-1; D gene ambiguous. CDR3 length: 11 residues. The V end lost 5 bases, the J end lost 3 bases, and 7 bases lay between the germline ends. In germline, CDR1 is SQVTM, CDR2 ANQGSEA. The CDR3 protein is CSVSRDTEAFF. The DNA of the CDR3 is TGCAGCGTTAGCCGGGACACTGAAGCTTTCTTT.